This T cell receptor beta chain was retrieved from a study of Ad26.COV2.S vaccination and SARS-CoV-2 variants (dated by TCRdb to the early 2020s). Looking at the study overall: Donors in the vaccine arm were drawn from COV1001, a multicentre, randomized, double-blind, placebo-controlled phase I-IIa trial testing Ad26.COV2.S in healthy adults. Trial participants were randomized into five groups of five: low-dose or high-dose Ad26.COV2.S given once or twice, or placebo on both occasions. The specificity and breadth of SARS-CoV-2-reactive T cell receptors after Ad26.COV2.S vaccination were assessed by TCRbeta repertoire sequencing. The TCR-sequenced set comprised approximately 30 samples: approximately 19 Ad26.COV2.S vaccine recipients, 5 placebo recipients and 8 SARS-CoV-2 convalescent individuals. Investigators remained blinded to trial group allocation during experiments and outcome assessment. Ad26.COV2.S was administered intramuscularly at 5 x 10^10 or 1 x 10^11 viral particles, either as a single shot or as two shots given 56 days apart. What the work shows at the level of the full study, not this receptor alone: After vaccination, substantial breadth of spike-specific CD8+ and CD4+ T cell responses was reported. Comparable non-spike TCR breadth was observed between vaccine and placebo recipients, consistent with only spike being contained in the vaccine. Comparing responses between vaccine doses or regimens was not something the study was powered to do. Higher spike-specific TCR breadth was observed in Ad26.COV2.S recipients than in placebo recipients (P = 0.0014). It was noted by the authors that total T cell responses may have been underestimated by the TCR breadth and depth analyses.

Note on this clone: No cognate antigen has been identified for it. Per-base qualities were not stored, and no clone one base away is much larger.

The immunoSEQ Assay was the method used to sequence TCRbeta CDR3 regions. After extraction, genomic DNA underwent amplification by bias-controlled multiplex PCR, followed by high-throughput sequencing. The source study handled its data this way. To quantify the absolute abundance of each unique TCRbeta CDR3 region, sequences were collapsed and filtered. T cell fraction was estimated by normalization of TCRbeta template counts to usable DNA, with usable DNA being measured through amplification of reference genes present in all nucleated cells. Repertoire TCRs were annotated as SARS-CoV-2-specific by exact matching of V gene, CDR3 amino acid sequence and J gene to a known reactive TCR set. The reference SARS-CoV-2 TCR set was obtained from MIRA and was filtered for enrichment in COVID-19-positive ImmuneCODE repertoires, whereby public or cross-reactive TCRs were removed. Using the MIRA antigens, annotated TCRs were further analysed by specific ORF or by position within an ORF. Breadth was defined as the number of annotated unique rearrangements divided by the total number of unique productive rearrangements, and depth was defined as the summed frequency of the annotated unique rearrangements. Two-sided Wilcoxon rank-sum tests were used to compare TCR breadth between groups. The table comes from immuneACCESS by way of TCRdb, which keeps in-frame sequences with V and J called. Part of the clones is missing from these tables; in studies checked, under half for an unresolved V gene and the rest for unknown reasons. That table is the source of V, J and clone size, and D and trimming were worked out from the DNA. The sample profile shows about 330,000 clones; almost 90% of them were found once. The ten biggest clones cover around 5.5% of the sample.

The treatment or condition label of this sample denotes: around 19 received Ad26.COV2.S at low or high dose, single or two shots; five or six received placebo; per-sample allocation not given. Repertoires of vaccine and placebo recipients were sequenced from samples taken on day 63 after the first injection. In Cohort 1b, about 25 adults aged 18-55 years were enrolled at a single site in Boston, USA, between 29 July and 7 August 2020. Ad26.COV2.S was a replication-incompetent adenovirus type 26 vector expressing a prefusion-stabilized SARS-CoV-2 spike protein from the original Wuhan strain. The germline V and J ends show losses of 4 bases and 0 bases respectively, and no gene match explains 19 bases of the junction. Based on the germline V gene, the CDR1 and CDR2 sequences are ENHRY and SYGVKD. The CDR3 starts with the cysteine, ends with the phenylalanine, and has 21 residues. CDR3 DNA only is kept here, 63 bases in frame from base 1.

The sample was peripheral blood, taken in a trial of Ad26.COV2.S vaccine versus placebo. The rearrangement joined TRBV10-3 to TRBJ2-3; TRBD1 aligns with 10 central bases. The clonotype comes from a person aged 18 to 65 who received the Ad26.COV2.S COVID-19 vaccine or a placebo. CDR3 loop: CAISATPRGTGAIVSTDTQYF. The sequenced DNA is TGTGCCATCAGTGCGACCCCTCGCGGGACAGGGGCTATAGTTAGCACAGATACGCAGTATTTT.